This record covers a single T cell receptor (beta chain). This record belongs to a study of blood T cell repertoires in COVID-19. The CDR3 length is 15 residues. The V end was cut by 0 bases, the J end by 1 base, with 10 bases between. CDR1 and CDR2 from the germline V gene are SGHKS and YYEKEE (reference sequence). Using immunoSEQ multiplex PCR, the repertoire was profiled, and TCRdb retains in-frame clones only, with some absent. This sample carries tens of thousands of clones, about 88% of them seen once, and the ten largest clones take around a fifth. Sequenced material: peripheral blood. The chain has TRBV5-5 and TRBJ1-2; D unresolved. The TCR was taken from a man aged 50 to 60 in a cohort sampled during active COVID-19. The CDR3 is CASSLDRSLNYGYTF. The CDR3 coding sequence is TGTGCCAGCAGCTTGGACCGTTCACTTAACTATGGCTACACCTTC.